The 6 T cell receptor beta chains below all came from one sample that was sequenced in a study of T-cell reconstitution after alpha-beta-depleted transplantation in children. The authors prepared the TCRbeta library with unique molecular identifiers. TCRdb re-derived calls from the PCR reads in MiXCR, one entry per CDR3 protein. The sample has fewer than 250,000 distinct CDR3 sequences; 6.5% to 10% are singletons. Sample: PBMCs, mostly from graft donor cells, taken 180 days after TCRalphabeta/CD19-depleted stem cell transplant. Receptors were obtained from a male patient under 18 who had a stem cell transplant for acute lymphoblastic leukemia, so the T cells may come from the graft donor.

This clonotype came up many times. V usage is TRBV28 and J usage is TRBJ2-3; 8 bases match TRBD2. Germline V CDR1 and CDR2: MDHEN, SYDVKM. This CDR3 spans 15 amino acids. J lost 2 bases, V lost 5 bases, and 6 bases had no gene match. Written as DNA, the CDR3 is TGTGCCAGCAGTGGACTAGCAGTACACACAGATACGCAGTATTTT. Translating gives CASSGLAVHTDTQYF.

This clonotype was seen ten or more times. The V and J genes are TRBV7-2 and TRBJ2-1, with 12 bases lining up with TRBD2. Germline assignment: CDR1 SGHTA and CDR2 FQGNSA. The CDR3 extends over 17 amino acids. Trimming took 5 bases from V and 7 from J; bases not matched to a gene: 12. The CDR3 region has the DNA TGTGCCAGCAGCCAACCTCTAGCGGGAGGGCCGCAGAATGAGCAGTTCTTC. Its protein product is CASSQPLAGGPQNEQFF.

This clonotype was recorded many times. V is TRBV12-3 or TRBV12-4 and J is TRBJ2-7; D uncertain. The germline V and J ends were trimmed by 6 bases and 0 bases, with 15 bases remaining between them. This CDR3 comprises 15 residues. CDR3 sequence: CASRPMHFSSYEQYF. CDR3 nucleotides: TGTGCCAGCAGGCCCATGCACTTCAGCTCCTACGAGCAGTACTTC.

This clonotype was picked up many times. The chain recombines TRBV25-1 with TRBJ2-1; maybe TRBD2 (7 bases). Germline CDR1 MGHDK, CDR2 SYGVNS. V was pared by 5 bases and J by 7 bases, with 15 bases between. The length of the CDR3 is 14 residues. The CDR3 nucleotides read TGTGCCAGCAGTTATGGGGGGGCAGGGAATGAGCAGTTCTTC. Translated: CASSYGGAGNEQFF.

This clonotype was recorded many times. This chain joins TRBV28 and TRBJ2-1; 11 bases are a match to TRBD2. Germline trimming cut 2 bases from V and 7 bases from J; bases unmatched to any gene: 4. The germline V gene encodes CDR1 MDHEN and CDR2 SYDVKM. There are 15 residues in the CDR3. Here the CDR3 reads CASSLGASGRNEQFF. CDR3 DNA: TGTGCCAGCAGTTTAGGGGCTAGCGGGAGGAATGAGCAGTTCTTC.

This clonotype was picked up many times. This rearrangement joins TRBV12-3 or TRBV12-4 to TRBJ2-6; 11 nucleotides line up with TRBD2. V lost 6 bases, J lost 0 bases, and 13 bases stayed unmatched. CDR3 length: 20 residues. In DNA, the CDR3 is TGTGCCAGCAGCCCACTAGCGGGGGCCATTTCCCACTCTGGGGCCAACGTCCTGACTTTC. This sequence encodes CASSPLAGAISHSGANVLTF.